Following are 22 T cell receptor beta chains from one sample sequenced in a study of graft-versus-host responses after intestinal transplantation. These receptors' targets are unknown. Data came from immunoSEQ multiplex PCR; TCRdb stores just in-frame clones and leaves some out. Counted here are 100,000 to 120,000 clones, 90% to 95% occurring once; the ten biggest clones make up roughly 0.5%. This specimen was unstimulated CD8+ T cells sorted from spleen or lymph node cells, taken before intestinal transplant. All receptors come from a human donor who received an intestinal transplant.

The rearrangement joins TRBV19 to TRBJ2-7; 8 positions match TRBD1. Germline CDR1 LNHDA, CDR2 SQIVND (reference sequence). The CDR3 runs to 14 residues. With 4 bases clipped from V and 2 bases from J, the junction kept 4 bases outside the gene matches. The CDR3 bases are TGTGCCAGTAGTACGGACAGGGTGCCCTACGAGCAGTACTTC. It encodes CASSTDRVPYEQYF.

The chain recombines TRBV5-4 with TRBJ2-1, with D possibly matching TRBD2 (5 bases). This CDR3 has 16 amino acids. V lost 4 bases, J lost 6 bases, and 20 bases lay in between. CDR1 is SGHNT and CDR2 is YYREEE in the germline V gene (reference sequence). Here the CDR3 reads CASSPLWAEASNEQFF. The CDR3 bases are TGTGCCAGCAGCCCCCTGTGGGCGGAGGCTAGCAATGAGCAGTTCTTC.

Notes on this clone: This same CDR3 is encoded by further DNA sequences in the sample. V gene TRBV27 combines with J gene TRBJ2-7; either TRBD1 or TRBD2 may fit D (5 bases each). The CDR3 loop spans 13 amino acids. Germline V gene sequence: CDR1 MNHEY, CDR2 SMNVEV (reference sequence). V lost 3 bases and J lost 4, with 10 bases in between. CDR3 nucleotide sequence: TGTGCCAGCAGTTTGGGGACCACTTACGAGCAGTACTTC. Translation gives CASSLGTTYEQYF.

The DNA of the CDR3 is TGTGCCATCAGTGAGTCCGGGGTCGGGGAGCTGTTTTTT. This codes for CAISESGVGELFF. V usage is TRBV10-3 and J usage is TRBJ2-2, with D possibly matching TRBD2 (5 bases). The CDR3 spans 13 residues. The V end was cut by 0 bases, the J end by 7 bases, with 6 bases between. Germline V lookup: CDR1 ENHRY, CDR2 SYGVKD.

This rearrangement joins TRBV5-1 to TRBJ2-1; TRBD2 agrees at 11 bases. From germline, CDR1 is SGHRS and CDR2 YFSETQ. The V gene end was trimmed by 4 bases and the J gene end by 7 bases; junction bases not matched to a gene: 10. The CDR3 is 16 residues long. The DNA for the CDR3 is TGCGCCAGCAGCAGCTTAGCGGGAGGGCGTGAAAATGAGCAGTTCTTC. Protein: CASSSLAGGRENEQFF.

The V call is TRBV7-3, the J call TRBJ2-1; D is unclear. The CDR3 runs 14 residues. V shed 3 bases and J shed 8 bases, with 14 bases lying between them. The V gene's germline CDR1 is SGHTA and CDR2 FQGTGA. The CDR3 coding sequence is TGTGCCAGCAGCTTCTACCCCCTGAAGGATGAGCAGTTCTTC. Translation: CASSFYPLKDEQFF.

V and J are TRBV7-9 and TRBJ1-1; D might be TRBD1 (5 bases). This CDR3 contains 17 residues. V was shortened by 4 bases and J by 0 bases, with 18 bases between the two germline ends. Germline-derived CDR1 and CDR2 are SEHNR and FQNEAQ (reference sequence). This chain's CDR3 is CASSSRGRAHLNTEAFF. DNA for the CDR3: TGTGCCAGCAGCTCCCGAGGCAGGGCCCATCTGAACACTGAAGCTTTCTTT.

The V gene is TRBV7-9, the J gene TRBJ1-1; 7 bases align to TRBD1. After removal of 4 bases from V and 3 bases from J, the junction contained 8 bases not matched to a gene. This CDR3 contains 15 residues. The V gene's germline CDR1 is SEHNR and CDR2 FQNEAQ (reference sequence). The CDR3, as DNA: TGTGCCAGCAGCTCTAGCGGACAGGCATACACTGAAGCTTTCTTT. The encoded protein is CASSSSGQAYTEAFF.

V gene TRBV27 combines with J gene TRBJ2-3, with 7 bases fitting TRBD2. CDR1 and CDR2 from the germline V gene are MNHEY and SMNVEV (reference sequence). The CDR3 consists of 15 residues. V lost 2 bases, J lost 2 bases, and 4 bases stayed unmatched. The CDR3 is CASSLRAGLTDTQYF. The CDR3 nucleotides read TGTGCCAGCAGTTTACGAGCGGGGCTCACAGATACGCAGTATTTT.

This chain uses TRBV28 with TRBJ1-4; 8 nucleotides agree with TRBD1. Germline V CDR1 and CDR2: MDHEN, SYDVKM. The CDR3 totals 14 residues. V gave up 6 bases and J gave up 8 bases; unmatched junction bases: 8. CDR3 nucleotide sequence: TGTGCCAGCAGCCCAGACAGGGGCTTCGAAAAACTGTTTTTT. Encoded protein: CASSPDRGFEKLFF.

This chain joins TRBV19 and TRBJ2-7, with 7 positions matching TRBD2. Germline V gives CDR1 LNHDA, CDR2 SQIVND (reference sequence). The V and J ends lost 5 bases and 2 bases, in that order; junction bases with no gene match: 6. The CDR3 is made up of 14 amino acids. CDR3 region: CASSSASGAYEQYF. CDR3 DNA sequence: TGTGCCAGTAGTTCGGCTAGCGGTGCCTACGAGCAGTACTTC.

This clone turned up a few times. The CDR3 spells CATLADNYNEQFF. The CDR3 DNA sequence: TGTGCCACCCTAGCGGATAACTACAATGAGCAGTTCTTC. The chain recombines TRBV27 with TRBJ2-1, with 7 bases identical to TRBD2. J was trimmed by 3 bases and V by 10 bases; bases with no gene match: 6. The CDR3 runs 13 residues. From germline, CDR1 is MNHEY and CDR2 SMNVEV (reference sequence).

V gene TRBV6-5 combines with J gene TRBJ1-5, with 8 bases aligning to TRBD1. J lost 1 base, V lost 2 bases, and 1 base had no gene match. CDR3 size: 15 residues. The germline V gene has CDR1 MNHEY and CDR2 SVGAGI. The CDR3 reads CASSYGQGSNQPQHF. CDR3 DNA sequence: TGTGCCAGCAGTTACGGACAGGGAAGCAATCAGCCCCAGCATTTT.

This sequence joins TRBV28 and TRBJ1-1; D is perhaps TRBD1 (6 bases). V was cut by 6 bases and J by 3 bases, with 20 bases left in between. CDR1 and CDR2 (germline): MDHEN, SYDVKM. This CDR3 is 16 amino acids long. CDR3 loop: CASSSPPGAGDTEAFF. The CDR3 nucleotides read TGTGCCAGCAGCTCCCCACCGGGGGCAGGGGACACTGAAGCTTTCTTT.

This sequence joins TRBV5-6 and TRBJ2-5; perhaps TRBD1 as D (5 bases). CDR3 size: 16 residues. Trimming took 0 bases from V and 3 from J, leaving 15 bases between them. Germline CDR1 reads SGHDT; CDR2 reads YYEEEE. CDR3 sequence (DNA): TGTGCCAGCAGCTTGGAGGGGTCGGCGCGTAAAGAGACCCAGTACTTC. This sequence encodes CASSLEGSARKETQYF.

This chain joins TRBV19 and TRBJ2-1; D not certain. Per the germline V gene, CDR1 is LNHDA and CDR2 is SQIVND (reference sequence). V dropped 0 bases and J dropped 4 bases, with 7 bases sitting between them. The CDR3 loop spans 14 amino acids. CDR3 coding DNA: TGTGCCAGTAGTATAGAGGACGGTTACAATGAGCAGTTCTTC. It yields the protein CASSIEDGYNEQFF.

The V gene is TRBV10-2, the J gene TRBJ2-1; D is undetermined. The CDR3 has 13 residues. CDR1 is WSHSY, CDR2 SAAADI, per germline. The ends were cut back, 4 bases at V and 9 bases at J, with 13 bases in the middle. CDR3 sequence reads: CASSVRANGEQFF. CDR3 nucleotide sequence: TGCGCCAGCAGTGTTCGGGCAAACGGTGAGCAGTTCTTC.

CDR3 nucleotides: TGCGCCAGCAGCTATGACGGGGTTTACGAGCAGTACTTC. Translation: CASSYDGVYEQYF. This chain connects TRBV5-1 to TRBJ2-7; possibly TRBD2 for D (5 bases). The V gene's germline CDR1 is SGHRS and CDR2 YFSETQ. Trimming took off 3 bases at V and 4 bases at J, with 11 bases between the two ends. The CDR3 contains 13 residues.

The chain recombines TRBV19 with TRBJ1-1; D is undetermined. The CDR3 is 13 residues long. CDR1 LNHDA and CDR2 SQIVND come from the germline V gene (reference sequence). V was clipped by 1 base and J by 1 base, with 4 bases between them. CDR3 loop: CASSIVRNTEAFF. DNA for the CDR3: TGTGCCAGTAGTATAGTCAGGAACACTGAAGCTTTCTTT.

The chain employs TRBV10-3 and TRBJ2-1; 7 positions agree with TRBD1. Germline V CDR1 and CDR2: ENHRY, SYGVKD. With 5 bases clipped from V and 2 bases from J, the junction kept 6 bases outside the gene matches. This CDR3 is 15 amino acids long. DNA for the CDR3: TGTGCCATCAGTCGTACACAGGGGCCCTACAATGAGCAGTTCTTC. Translated, it gives CAISRTQGPYNEQFF.

This rearrangement joins TRBV9 to TRBJ2-1; possibly TRBD2 for D (6 bases). CDR1 and CDR2 (germline): SGDLS, YYNGEE. V lost 0 bases to trimming and J lost 0 bases, with 7 bases between them. CDR3 size: 15 residues. The CDR3 DNA sequence: TGTGCCAGCAGCGTAGATAGCGGCTCCTACAATGAGCAGTTCTTC. Amino acid sequence: CASSVDSGSYNEQFF.

This chain links TRBV15 with TRBJ2-5, with D possibly being TRBD1 (5 bases). Germline V CDR1 and CDR2: LNHNV, YYDKDF (reference sequence). The V and J ends lost 0 bases and 2 bases respectively, with 10 bases between them. The CDR3 contains 15 residues. The CDR3 protein is CATSRDLGQQETQYF. The CDR3 bases are TGTGCCACCAGCAGAGACCTGGGGCAGCAAGAGACCCAGTACTTC.